This T cell receptor beta chain was sequenced in a study of blood T cell repertoires in COVID-19. On the study more broadly: Sources were T cells, B-cell-depleted T cells, or PBMCs; the material itself was cDNA or gDNA.

Per the authors' pipeline: Counts of nucleated cells, estimated from reference gene primer amplification, were obtained. The protocol was immunoSEQ multiplex PCR, while the TCRdb copy is restricted to in-frame clones and leaves out a portion. That table is the source of V, J and clone size, and D and trimming were worked out from the DNA. The sample holds 140,000 to 150,000 clones, around 90% seen once. Sample: peripheral blood. This TCR came from a human donor in a cohort sampled during active COVID-19.

CDR3 amino acids: CASRADEKLFF. The CDR3 bases are TGCGCCAGCAGGGCCGATGAAAAACTGTTTTTT. This chain uses TRBV10-2 with TRBJ1-4, with no clear D. The CDR3 covers 11 residues. Germline CDR1 WSHSY, CDR2 SAAADI. Trimming took off 6 bases at V and 6 bases at J, with 5 bases between the two ends.